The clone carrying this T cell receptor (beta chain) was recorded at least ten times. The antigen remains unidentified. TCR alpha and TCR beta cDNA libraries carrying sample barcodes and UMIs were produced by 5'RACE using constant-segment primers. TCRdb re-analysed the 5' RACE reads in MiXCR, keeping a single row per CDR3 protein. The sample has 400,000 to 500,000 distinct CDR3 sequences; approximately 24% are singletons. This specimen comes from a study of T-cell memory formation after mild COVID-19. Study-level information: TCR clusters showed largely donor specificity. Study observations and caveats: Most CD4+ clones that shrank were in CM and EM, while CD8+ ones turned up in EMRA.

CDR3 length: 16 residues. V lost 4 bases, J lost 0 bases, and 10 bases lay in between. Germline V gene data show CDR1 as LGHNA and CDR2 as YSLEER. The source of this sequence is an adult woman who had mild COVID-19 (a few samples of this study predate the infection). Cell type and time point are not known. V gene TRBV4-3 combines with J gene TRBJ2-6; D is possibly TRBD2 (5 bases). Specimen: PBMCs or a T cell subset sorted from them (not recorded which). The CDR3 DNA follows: TGCGCCAGCAGCCCCGGGGTAGGCTCTGGGGCCAACGTCCTGACTTTC. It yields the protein CASSPGVGSGANVLTF.